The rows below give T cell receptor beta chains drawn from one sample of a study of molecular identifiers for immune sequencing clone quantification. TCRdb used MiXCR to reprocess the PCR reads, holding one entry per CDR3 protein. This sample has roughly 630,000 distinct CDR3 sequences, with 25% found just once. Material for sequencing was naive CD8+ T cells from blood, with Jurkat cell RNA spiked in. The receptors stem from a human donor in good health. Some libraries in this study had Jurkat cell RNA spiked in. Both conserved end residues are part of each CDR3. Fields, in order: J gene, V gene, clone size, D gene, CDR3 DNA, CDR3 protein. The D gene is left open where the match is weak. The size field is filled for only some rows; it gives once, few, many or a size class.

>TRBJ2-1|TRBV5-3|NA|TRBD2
TGTGCCAGCAGCTGGACTAGCGGGGGGTACAATGAGCAGTTCTTC
CASSWTSGGYNEQFF
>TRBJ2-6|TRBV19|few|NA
TGTGCCAGTAGTATTTCAGGGGATGGGGCCAACGTCCTGACTTTC
CASSISGDGANVLTF
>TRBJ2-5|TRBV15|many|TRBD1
TGTGCCACCAGCAGCAAAGACAGGGTCCAAGAGACCCAGTACTTC
CATSSKDRVQETQYF
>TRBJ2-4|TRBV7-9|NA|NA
TGTGCCAGCAGCTTAGCGGTTGAAGGGGTTGAGTACTTC
CASSLAVEGVEYF
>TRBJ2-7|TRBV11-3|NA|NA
TGTGCCAGCAGCTTCGCCGTCTCCTACGAGCAGTACTTC
CASSFAVSYEQYF
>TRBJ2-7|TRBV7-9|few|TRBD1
TGTGCCAGCAGCTTAACGGACAGGTCCTACGAGCAGTACTTC
CASSLTDRSYEQYF
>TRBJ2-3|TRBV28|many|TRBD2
TGTGCCAGCAGTTTAGGGGCTAGCGGAGTCACAGATACGCAGTATTTT
CASSLGASGVTDTQYF
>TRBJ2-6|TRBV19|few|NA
TGTGCCAGTAGTAGACACGAATTCTCGAGCTCTGGGGCCAACGTCCTGACTTTC
CASSRHEFSSSGANVLTF
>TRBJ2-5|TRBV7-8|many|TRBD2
TGTGCCAGCACCCCTAGCGGGGGGGCTTCGGAGACCCAGTACTTC
CASTPSGGASETQYF
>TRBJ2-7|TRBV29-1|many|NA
TGCAGCGGTAGCCGTGGGACATCGCCCTACGAGCAGTACTTC
CSGSRGTSPYEQYF
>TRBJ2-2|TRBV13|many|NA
TGTGCCAGCAGCTCCGATCTTCGGGAGCCGGGCACCGGGGAGCTGTTTTTT
CASSSDLREPGTGELFF
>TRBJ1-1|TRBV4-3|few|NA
TGCGCCAGCAGCGCTCATCGGACAGTGAACACTGAAGCTTTCTTT
CASSAHRTVNTEAFF
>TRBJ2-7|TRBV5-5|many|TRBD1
TGTGCCAGCAGCCATGGACAGGGGGAATACGAGCAGTACTTC
CASSHGQGEYEQYF
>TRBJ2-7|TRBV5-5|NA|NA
TGTGCCAGCAGCCCAACGTCCCGGACCTTGGGGGACTACGAGCAGTACTTC
CASSPTSRTLGDYEQYF
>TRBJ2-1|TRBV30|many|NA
TGTGCCTGGGATAGCAAGAGTGAGCAGTTCTTC
CAWDSKSEQFF
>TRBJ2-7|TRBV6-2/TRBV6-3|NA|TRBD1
TGTGCCAGCAGTTGCGTTGGACCGGGACAGGGGGCCTACGAGCAGTACTTC
CASSCVGPGQGAYEQYF
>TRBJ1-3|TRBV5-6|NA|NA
TGTGCCAGCAGCATTGAAGAGGCTGGAAACACCATATATTTT
CASSIEEAGNTIYF
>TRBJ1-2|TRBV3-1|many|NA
TGTGCCAGCAGCCAAGACAGGGGATTCAATGGCTACACCTTC
CASSQDRGFNGYTF
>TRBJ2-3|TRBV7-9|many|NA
TGTGCCAGCAGCCTTGGACTCTCAGATACGCAGTATTTT
CASSLGLSDTQYF
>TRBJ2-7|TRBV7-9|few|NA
TGTGCCAGCAGCTTAACACTAGCTCCCTACGAGCAGTACTTC
CASSLTLAPYEQYF
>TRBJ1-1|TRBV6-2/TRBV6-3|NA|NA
TGTGCCAGCGCATGGGTTGGTCCAGGATTGAACACTGAAGCTTTCTTT
CASAWVGPGLNTEAFF
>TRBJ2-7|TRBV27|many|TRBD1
TGTGCCAGCAGTCGGGGAGGGACAGGGACCTACGAGCAGTACTTC
CASSRGGTGTYEQYF
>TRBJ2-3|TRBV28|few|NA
TGTGCCAGCAGCCTAGGGCAGGGCAATCAGCCCCAGTATTTT
CASSLGQGNQPQYF
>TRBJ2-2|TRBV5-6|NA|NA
TGTGCCAGCAGCGCAGGTGGGGTGAGCACCGGGGAGCTGTTTTTT
CASSAGGVSTGELFF
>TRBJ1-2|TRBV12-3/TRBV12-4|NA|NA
NA
CAGSPYVQGVGYGCTF
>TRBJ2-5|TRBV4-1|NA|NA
TGCGCCAGCAGCCAAGAGTGGGCAGGGACGGGTGGGACCCAGTACTTC
CASSQEWAGTGGTQYF
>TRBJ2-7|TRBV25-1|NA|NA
TGTGCCAGCAGTCCTTCCAGGGATAATCCATCCTACGAGCAGTACTTC
CASSPSRDNPSYEQYF
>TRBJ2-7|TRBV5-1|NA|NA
TGCGCCAGCAGCTCGGAGGACGGCCGGGGGTTCTACGAGCAGTACTTC
CASSSEDGRGFYEQYF
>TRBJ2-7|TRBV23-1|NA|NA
TGCGCCAGCAGTCAATCGGAGTGCCGCGACCTGGGGACCTCCTACGAGCAGTACTTC
CASSQSECRDLGTSYEQYF
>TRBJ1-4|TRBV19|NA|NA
TGTGCCAGTAGTATAGATATGGGTCAAAAACTGTTTTTT
CASSIDMGQKLFF
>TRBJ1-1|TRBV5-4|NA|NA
TGTGCCAGCAGCTTTAGCAGGTTCGGCCCTGAAGCTTTCTTT
CASSFSRFGPEAFF
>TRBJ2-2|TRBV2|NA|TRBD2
TGTGCCAGCAGACGAACTAGCGAGAGAAACACCGGGGAGCTGCTTTTT
CASRRTSERNTGELLF
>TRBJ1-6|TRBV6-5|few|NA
TGTGCCAGCAGTTCCCAGGGTTTTGACTCACCCCTCCACTTT
CASSSQGFDSPLHF
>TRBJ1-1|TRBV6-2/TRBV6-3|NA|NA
TGTGCCAGCAGAGTACATGAGAGCACTGAAGCTTTCTTT
CASRVHESTEAFF
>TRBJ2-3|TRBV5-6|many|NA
TGTGCCAGCAGCTTGGTACCGGGGAACTTCACAGATACGCAGTATTTT
CASSLVPGNFTDTQYF
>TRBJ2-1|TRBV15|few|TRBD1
TGTGCCACCAGCGGCGACAGGGGAATGTACAATGAGCAGTTCTTC
CATSGDRGMYNEQFF
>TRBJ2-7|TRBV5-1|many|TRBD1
TGCGCCAGCAGCTTGGCGGGACAGGGGGGCGCCTACGAGCAGTACTTC
CASSLAGQGGAYEQYF
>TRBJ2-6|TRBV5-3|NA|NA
TGTGCCAGCAGCTTGGAGGGCTACCAGAGCTTCATAGGGGCCAACGTCCTGACTTTC
CASSLEGYQSFIGANVLTF
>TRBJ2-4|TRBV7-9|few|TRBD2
TGTGCCAGCAGACCCCTAGCGGGAGGGCCAGTAGCCAAAAACATTCAGTACTTC
CASRPLAGGPVAKNIQYF
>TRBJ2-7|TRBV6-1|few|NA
TGTGCCAGCAGTGAAGGGTTTGTGGGAGTAGTTAAATACTTC
CASSEGFVGVVKYF
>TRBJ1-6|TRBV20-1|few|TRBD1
TGCAGTGCTACTCAGACAGGGGATGTTGGTAATTCACCCCTCCACTTT
CSATQTGDVGNSPLHF
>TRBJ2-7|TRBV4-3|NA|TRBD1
TGCGCCAGCAGCGACGGGACAGGGGAATACGAGCAGTACTTC
CASSDGTGEYEQYF
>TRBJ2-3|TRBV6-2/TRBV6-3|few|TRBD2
TGTGCCAGCAGTTACATCGGACTAGCGGGGACTAGCACAGATACGCAGTATTTT
CASSYIGLAGTSTDTQYF
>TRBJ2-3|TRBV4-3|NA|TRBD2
TGCGCCAGCAGCCAGGATCGAACGACTAGCGGGGGGGCCTTAGATACGCAGTATTTT
CASSQDRTTSGGALDTQYF
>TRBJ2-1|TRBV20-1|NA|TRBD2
TGCAGTGCCCGCCGGACTAGCCTATACAATGAGCAGTTCTTC
CSARRTSLYNEQFF
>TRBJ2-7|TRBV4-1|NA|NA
TGCGCCAGCAGCCAAGATCTAAATTCGGCGGCTTACGAGCAGTACTTC
CASSQDLNSAAYEQYF
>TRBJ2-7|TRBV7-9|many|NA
TGTGCCAGCAGCTTAGAGACCGGGAGCAGAGACTACGAGCAGTACTTC
CASSLETGSRDYEQYF
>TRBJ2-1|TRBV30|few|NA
TGTGCCTGGGGGGGCGGTTCCTACAATGAGCAGTTCTTC
CAWGGGSYNEQFF
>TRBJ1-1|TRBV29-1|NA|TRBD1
TGCAGCGTTGAAGAGTGGGACAGTAACACTGAAGCTTTCTTT
CSVEEWDSNTEAFF
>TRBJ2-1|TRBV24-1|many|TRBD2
TGTGCCACCAGACTAGCGGGAGGGCCTTTCGTTGAGCAGTTCTTC
CATRLAGGPFVEQFF
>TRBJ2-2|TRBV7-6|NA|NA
TGTGCCGGCGGCTTAGCAGGGCCCGCCGGGGAGCTGTTTTTT
CAGGLAGPAGELFF
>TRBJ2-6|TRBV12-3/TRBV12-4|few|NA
TGTGCCAGCTGGAGCTCTGGGGCCCCCGTCCTGACTTTC
CASWSSGAPVLTF
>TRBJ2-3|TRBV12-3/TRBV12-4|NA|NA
TGTGCCAGCAGTCTATACAGGGGGAGGGCAGATACGCAGTATTTT
CASSLYRGRADTQYF
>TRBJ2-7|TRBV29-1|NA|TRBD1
TGCAGCGTGAAGACAGGGGACAACTACGAGCAGTACTTC
CSVKTGDNYEQYF
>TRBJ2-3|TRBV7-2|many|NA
TGTGCCAGCAGCTCATGGGTTATTGGCACAGATACGCAGTATTTT
CASSSWVIGTDTQYF